Here is one T cell receptor beta chain with its context. This clonotype occurred many times. The antigen it recognizes is unknown. Base qualities are not at hand, and no much larger clone is one base apart. The source of the sample is a study of T cells in Graves' hyperthyroidism and ophthalmopathy (dated by TCRdb to about 2019). In terms of the full investigation: Peripheral blood samples were taken at the time of initial diagnosis, prior to any treatment. TCR V-J signatures able to tell the groups apart were searched for in a discovery cohort of 90 to 100 patients, of whom 43 had Graves' ophthalmopathy and some 60 had stable Graves' hyperthyroidism. Prospective prediction of ophthalmopathy was tested in an independent validation cohort of 18 to 20 hyperthyroidism patients and some 17 patients who later progressed to ophthalmopathy. For training and testing, the approximately 92 patients in the discovery cohort were randomly divided in a 7:3 ratio. In more than 5 Graves' hyperthyroidism patients, the study also compared T-cell repertoires from thyroid tissue with T-cell repertoires from blood. Following sampling, methimazole starting at 30 mg daily was given to hyperthyroidism patients, and high-dose intravenous methylprednisolone was given to ophthalmopathy patients. The paper describes TCR Vbeta CDR3 sequencing of about 140 peripheral blood samples, made up of roughly 45 ophthalmopathy patients, 70 to 75 hyperthyroidism patients and about 17 progressor patients. Study-level results and caveats: In cross-validation, a model built on a 13 V-J signature told ophthalmopathy apart from stable hyperthyroidism with 87.88% sensitivity and about 81% specificity, and in testing the same model reached 80%/75%. Sample size was not statistically predetermined, and investigators were not blinded to group allocation. Most expanded thyroid clonotypes (frequency above 0.001) were also detected in blood, a finding suggesting that blood repertoires may reflect thyroid immune responses. In validation, the model predicted progression to ophthalmopathy a median of around 6.5 months before onset, with roughly 70% sensitivity and about 72% specificity.

V ends up 8 bases short and J 1 base short, with an unmatched junction base count of 7. From cysteine to phenylalanine, the CDR3 is 16 amino acids long. Here the CDR3 DNA is all that survives: 48 bases in frame from base 1. Per the germline V gene, MNHNS is the CDR1 and SASEGT is the CDR2. The TCR beta CDR3 regions were amplified from the RNA transcripts. A first-round RT-PCR of the TCR CDR3 used the HTBI primer set with the Qiagen OneStep RT-PCR kit. A second multiplex PCR round built the libraries, followed by size selection and purification. The libraries were sequenced on an Illumina HiSeq2000 using paired-end 100 bp reads. The authors processed their data as follows. SOAPnuke was used to process the raw data, with reads discarded if the reads contained adapters or uncalled bases, had a mean Phred below 15, or lacked an exact constant-primer or identifier match. COPE v1.2.5 was used to merge high-quality paired reads, and clonotypes were defined as unique nucleotide sequences. MiTCR v1.1 was used to align the clonotypes against IMGT TRBV, TRBD and TRBJ reference segments. The analysis was restricted to V-J combinations with a frequency above 0.0001, which together covered 99.2% of the repertoires. A TCS score was defined as the ratio of F50 (clonal expansion) to E x V (chaos), with BLOSUM62-based TCRdist applied between CDR3 peptides within each V-J. Welch's t-statistics and random forest reduced around 510 V-J features to 13, which were used in a naive Bayes classifier (R e1071). The public reads were quality trimmed at Q25 with fastp and then assembled into clones with MiXCR by TCRdb, keeping productive beta chains. Every CDR3 protein is listed once, alongside the most common genes and DNA of its rows. The V and J calls, along with clone size, are taken from TCRdb and not from the paper's own processing. This sample comprises a few hundred thousand distinct CDR3 sequences, 15% to 19% of them detected only once. The ten largest account for 6.5% to 8% of the sample.

Stable Graves' hyperthyroidism was defined as the absence of progression to ophthalmopathy over 18 months of follow-up. Hyperthyroidism patients were newly diagnosed, with disease duration under 2 months, and aged 18 to 65 years. Patients with uncontrolled infections, other autoimmune diseases, pregnancy or lactation were excluded. Diagnoses were based on clinical symptoms, serum thyroxine and TRAb, thyroid ultrasound and orbital computed tomography. Ficoll-Paque density gradient centrifugation was used to isolate PBMCs from approximately 10 ml of fresh peripheral blood. Total RNA was extracted using Trizol reagent, and RNA quality was assessed on an Agilent 2100 Bioanalyzer.

The specimen was blood. Rearrangement joined TRBV6-1 to TRBJ2-2; TRBD2 lines up with 10 middle nucleotides. The sequence was collected from a woman aged 25 to 39 with Graves' hyperthyroidism. Here is the DNA: TGTGCCAGCCTTCGGACTAGCGGTTTGAACACCGGGGAGCTGTTTTTT. It codes for CASLRTSGLNTGELFF.